This is a list of T cell receptor beta chains from one sample in a study of T-cell memory formation after mild COVID-19. TCRdb ran MiXCR on the 5' RACE reads and lists one entry per CDR3 protein. The data contain just under 150,000 distinct CDR3 sequences, about 5.7% of them seen just once; the ten biggest clones take up about 1.9%. Sequencing was performed on PBMCs or a T cell subset sorted from them (not recorded which). These TCRs come from an adult woman who had mild COVID-19 (a few samples of this study predate the infection). Cell type and time point are not known. Both conserved end residues are part of each CDR3. D genes are given only for firm matches. Not all rows give a size; the values are once, few, many and, for expanded clones, a class.

>.|TRBD2|TRBJ2-3|TRBV23-1|18
CASSQSYPGGRSTDTQYF
TGCGCCAGCAGTCAATCGTACCCGGGAGGGCGAAGCACAGATACGCAGTATTTT
>many|.|TRBJ1-1|TRBV5-1|14
CASSSGNERAEAFF
TGCGCCAGCAGCTCCGGCAATGAAAGGGCTGAAGCTTTCTTT
>many|TRBD1|TRBJ1-2|TRBV12-3/TRBV12-4|13
CASSPDRNYGYTF
TGTGCCAGCAGTCCGGACAGGAACTATGGCTACACCTTC
>many|TRBD1|TRBJ2-5|TRBV7-8|15
CASIRAGTGAETQYF
TGTGCCAGCATCCGGGCAGGGACAGGGGCAGAGACCCAGTACTTC
>many|TRBD1|TRBJ1-2|TRBV7-9|16
CASITGTGFLPYGYTF
TGTGCCAGCATCACCGGGACAGGGTTCCTACCCTATGGCTACACCTTC
>many|TRBD1|TRBJ1-2|TRBV24-1|14
CATSDSRTGWGYTF
TGTGCCACCAGTGATTCGAGGACAGGGTGGGGCTACACCTTC
>.|.|TRBJ2-3|TRBV29-1|11
CSVFVGNTQYF
TGCAGCGTTTTTGTGGGGAATACGCAGTATTTT
>many|TRBD1|TRBJ2-5|TRBV5-1|16
CASSFDSGTGLETQYF
TGCGCCAGCAGCTTCGACTCCGGGACAGGGTTGGAGACCCAGTACTTC
>.|.|TRBJ2-2|TRBV27|16
CASSGTQGTYSGELFF
TGTGCCAGCAGTGGAACTCAGGGGACCTACAGCGGGGAGCTGTTTTTT
>.|.|TRBJ2-2|TRBV7-2|13
CASSSQRGGELFF
TGTGCCAGCAGCTCCCAGAGAGGCGGGGAGCTGTTTTTT
>many|.|TRBJ1-6|TRBV28|12
CASVTNNSPLHF
TGTGCCAGCGTAACAAATAATTCACCCCTCCACTTT
>.|TRBD2|TRBJ2-5|TRBV4-1|16
CASSQGLPAGVETQYF
TGCGCCAGCAGCCAAGGCTTACCAGCGGGAGTGGAGACCCAGTACTTC
>.|TRBD2|TRBJ2-1|TRBV20-1|16
CSASLGGSVTYNEQFF
TGCAGTGCTAGTTTGGGCGGGAGTGTAACCTACAATGAGCAGTTCTTC
>many|.|TRBJ1-5|TRBV12-3/TRBV12-4|16
CASSLNGLNSNQPQHF
TGTGCCAGCAGTTTGAATGGACTGAATAGCAATCAGCCCCAGCATTTT
>.|TRBD2|TRBJ2-1|TRBV3-1|15
CASSTSGRAHNEQFF
TGTGCCAGCAGCACTAGCGGGAGGGCCCACAATGAGCAGTTCTTC
>.|.|TRBJ2-3|TRBV7-9|12
CASSLSKDTQYF
TGTGCCAGCAGCTTAAGTAAAGATACGCAGTATTTT
>.|.|TRBJ2-2|TRBV7-6|16
CASSLANAGNTGELFF
TGTGCCAGCAGCTTAGCGAACGCCGGAAACACCGGGGAGCTGTTTTTT
>.|.|TRBJ2-3|TRBV5-1|12
CASSITTDTQYF
TGCGCCAGCAGCATAACCACAGATACGCAGTATTTT
>.|TRBD2|TRBJ2-3|TRBV6-5|17
CASREGLAYTSTDTQYF
TGTGCCAGCAGGGAGGGACTAGCGTATACTAGCACAGATACGCAGTATTTT
>.|TRBD1|TRBJ2-1|TRBV12-3/TRBV12-4|15
CASSVPGQGVGEQFF
TGTGCCAGCAGTGTTCCGGGACAGGGGGTTGGTGAGCAGTTCTTC
>.|TRBD2|TRBJ2-5|TRBV12-3/TRBV12-4|15
CASSSSGGYQETQYF
TGTGCCAGCAGTAGTAGCGGGGGGTACCAAGAGACCCAGTACTTC
>many|TRBD2|TRBJ2-7|TRBV10-3|16
CAISDRGLAGVYEQYF
TGTGCCATCAGTGATCGGGGACTAGCGGGAGTCTACGAGCAGTACTTC
>few|.|TRBJ1-4|TRBV25-1|16
CASSGSWAGINEKLFF
TGTGCCAGCAGTGGGAGTTGGGCAGGGATCAATGAAAAACTGTTTTTT
>.|.|TRBJ1-2|TRBV6-6|15
CASSYSLGRDYGYTF
TGTGCCAGCAGTTACTCTTTGGGCCGAGACTATGGCTACACCTTC
>many|.|TRBJ1-2|TRBV5-1|17
CASSLLPGPQVGYGYTF
TGCGCCAGCAGCTTATTACCCGGCCCGCAAGTGGGCTATGGCTACACCTTC
>many|TRBD1|TRBJ1-1|TRBV7-3|15
CASSPSPGTGTEAFF
TGTGCCAGCAGCCCCAGTCCCGGGACAGGGACTGAAGCTTTCTTT
>.|.|TRBJ2-5|TRBV12-3/TRBV12-4|15
CASSFSTGAQETQYF
TGTGCCAGCAGTTTTTCGACCGGGGCGCAAGAGACCCAGTACTTC
>many|.|TRBJ1-1|TRBV5-1|15
CASSSEPLGNTEAFF
TGCGCCAGCAGCTCGGAACCCCTGGGGAACACTGAAGCTTTCTTT
>many|.|TRBJ1-5|TRBV20-1|16
CSARYRVIDSNQPQHF
TGCAGTGCCAGGTACAGGGTGATTGATAGCAATCAGCCCCAGCATTTT
>many|.|TRBJ2-7|TRBV6-5|14
CASSYSPPPYEQYF
TGTGCCAGCAGTTACTCGCCACCGCCCTACGAGCAGTACTTC
>.|.|TRBJ1-2|TRBV3-1|15
CASSQDRDSNYGYTF
TGTGCCAGCAGCCAAGATCGAGACTCTAACTATGGCTACACCTTC
>few|TRBD1|TRBJ2-7|TRBV12-3/TRBV12-4|15
CASSDTGGSSYEQYF
TGTGCCAGCAGTGACACAGGGGGTAGTTCCTACGAGCAGTACTTC
>many|.|TRBJ2-7|TRBV12-3/TRBV12-4|14
CASSLTPATYEQYF
TGTGCCAGCAGTTTGACCCCTGCGACCTACGAGCAGTACTTC
>few|TRBD2|TRBJ2-2|TRBV20-1|14
CSATGTSGTGELFF
TGCAGTGCCACCGGGACTAGCGGAACCGGGGAGCTGTTTTTT
>few|TRBD1|TRBJ1-2|TRBV30|13
CAWSVQTGARYTF
TGTGCCTGGAGTGTACAGACAGGGGCCCGCTACACCTTC
>many|.|TRBJ2-1|TRBV6-6|13
CASSTYSYNEQFF
TGTGCCAGCAGTACATATTCCTACAATGAGCAGTTCTTC
>many|.|TRBJ1-2|TRBV12-3/TRBV12-4|13
CASSFTSVYGYTF
TGTGCCAGCAGTTTTACTTCGGTCTATGGCTACACCTTC
>.|.|TRBJ2-7|TRBV5-1|13
CASSQGLHYEQYF
TGCGCCAGCAGCCAGGGACTTCACTACGAGCAGTACTTC
>few|.|TRBJ2-3|TRBV5-1|15
CASSEGLAGTDTQYF
TGCGCCAGCAGCGAGGGACTCGCAGGCACAGATACGCAGTATTTT
>many|.|TRBJ1-3|TRBV12-3/TRBV12-4|18
CASSFNPLGRTNGNTIYF
TGTGCCAGCAGTTTTAACCCCCTGGGCAGGACAAATGGAAACACCATATATTTT
>many|.|TRBJ2-3|TRBV7-3|15
CASSFGAEVTDTQYF
TGTGCCAGCAGCTTCGGAGCGGAGGTCACAGATACGCAGTATTTT
>few|TRBD1|TRBJ1-5|TRBV6-1|15
CASRKGQGSNQPQHF
TGTGCCAGCAGAAAGGGACAGGGAAGCAATCAGCCCCAGCATTTT
>few|.|TRBJ2-6|TRBV23-1|17
CASTHTPWTSGANVLTF
TGCGCCAGCACCCACACGCCCTGGACCTCTGGGGCCAACGTCCTGACTTTC
>many|.|TRBJ2-3|TRBV7-2|17
CASSSRGLALGTDTQYF
TGTGCCAGCAGCTCCAGAGGTCTAGCGCTAGGCACAGATACGCAGTATTTT
>few|.|TRBJ2-1|TRBV5-1|14
CASSTSLAYNEQFF
TGCGCCAGCAGCACTAGTTTGGCCTACAATGAGCAGTTCTTC
>few|TRBD2|TRBJ2-1|TRBV7-2|15
CASRGRARAGNEQFF
TGTGCCAGCAGGGGGAGGGCCCGAGCTGGCAATGAGCAGTTCTTC
>few|.|TRBJ2-1|TRBV14|11
CASSHGLPQVF
TGTGCCAGCAGCCATGGACTTCCGCAGGTCTTC
>many|.|TRBJ2-7|TRBV7-9|15
CASSLALAFSYEQYF
TGTGCCAGCAGCTTAGCCCTAGCGTTCTCCTACGAGCAGTACTTC
>few|.|TRBJ2-1|TRBV29-1|15
CSVDGQFSSYNEQFF
TGCAGCGTTGACGGGCAGTTCTCTTCCTACAATGAGCAGTTCTTC
>many|TRBD2|TRBJ2-3|TRBV10-3|18
CAISLGLAGGPGADTQYF
TGTGCCATCAGCCTGGGACTAGCGGGGGGGCCTGGAGCAGATACGCAGTATTTT